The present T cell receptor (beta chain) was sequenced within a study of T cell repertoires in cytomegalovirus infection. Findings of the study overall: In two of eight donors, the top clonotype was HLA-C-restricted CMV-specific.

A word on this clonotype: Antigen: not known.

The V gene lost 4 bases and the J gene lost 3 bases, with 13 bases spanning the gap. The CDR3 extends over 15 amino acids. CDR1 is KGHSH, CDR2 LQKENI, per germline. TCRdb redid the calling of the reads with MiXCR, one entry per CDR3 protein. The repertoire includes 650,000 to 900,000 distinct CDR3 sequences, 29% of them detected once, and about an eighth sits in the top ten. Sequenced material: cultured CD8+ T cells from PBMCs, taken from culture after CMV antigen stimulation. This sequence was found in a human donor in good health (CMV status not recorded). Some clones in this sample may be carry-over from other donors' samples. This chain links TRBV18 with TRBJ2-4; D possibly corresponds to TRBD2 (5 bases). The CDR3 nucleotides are TGTGCCAGCTCACACGAAGACTACTTCAAAAACATTCAGTACTTC. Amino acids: CASSHEDYFKNIQYF. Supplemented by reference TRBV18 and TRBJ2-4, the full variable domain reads NAGVMQNPRHLVRRRGQEARLRCSPMKGHSHVYWYRQLPEEGLKFMVYLQKENIIDESGMPKERFSAEFPKEGPSILRIQQVVRGDSAAYFCASSHEDYFKNIQYFGAGTRLSVL.